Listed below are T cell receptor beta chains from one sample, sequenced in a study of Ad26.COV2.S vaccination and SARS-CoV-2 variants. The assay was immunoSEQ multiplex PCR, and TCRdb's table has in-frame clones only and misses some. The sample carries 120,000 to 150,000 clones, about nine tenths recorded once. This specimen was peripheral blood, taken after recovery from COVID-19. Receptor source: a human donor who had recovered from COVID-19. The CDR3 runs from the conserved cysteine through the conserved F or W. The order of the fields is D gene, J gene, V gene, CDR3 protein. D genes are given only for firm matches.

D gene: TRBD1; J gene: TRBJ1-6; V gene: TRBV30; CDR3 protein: CAWSRGQGRGRIHF
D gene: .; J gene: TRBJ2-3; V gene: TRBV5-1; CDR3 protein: CASSLEDLLGDTQYF
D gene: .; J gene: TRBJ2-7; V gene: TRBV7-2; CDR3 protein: CASSPRTQAYEQYF
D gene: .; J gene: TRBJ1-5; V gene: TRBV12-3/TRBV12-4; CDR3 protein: CASSLYGTQPQHF
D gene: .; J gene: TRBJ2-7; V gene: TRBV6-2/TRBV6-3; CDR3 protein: CASSYSGTMGYEQYF
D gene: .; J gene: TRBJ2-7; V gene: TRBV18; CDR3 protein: CASSPTGTYEQYF
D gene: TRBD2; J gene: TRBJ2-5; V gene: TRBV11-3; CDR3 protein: CASSAGTSSGETQYF
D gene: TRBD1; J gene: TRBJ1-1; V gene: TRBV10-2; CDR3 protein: CASRRDSKNTEAFF
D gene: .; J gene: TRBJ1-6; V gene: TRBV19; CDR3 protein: CASSIGRTPLHF
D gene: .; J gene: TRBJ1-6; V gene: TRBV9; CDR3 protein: CASSPQHEGNSPLHF
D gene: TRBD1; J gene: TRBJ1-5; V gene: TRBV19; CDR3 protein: CASSLRTGSQPQHF
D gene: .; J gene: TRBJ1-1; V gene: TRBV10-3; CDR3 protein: CAIMAENTEAFF
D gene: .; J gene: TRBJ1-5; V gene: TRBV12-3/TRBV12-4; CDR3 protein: CASSPRRDQPQHF
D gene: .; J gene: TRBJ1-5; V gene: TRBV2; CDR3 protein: CASSEDGVPQPQHF
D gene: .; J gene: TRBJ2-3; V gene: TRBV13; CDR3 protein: CASSLGSDTQYF
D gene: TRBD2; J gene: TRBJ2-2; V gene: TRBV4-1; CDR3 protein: CASSQALAGRNTGELFF
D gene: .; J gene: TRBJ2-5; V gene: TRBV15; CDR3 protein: CATSNSGRRQETQYF
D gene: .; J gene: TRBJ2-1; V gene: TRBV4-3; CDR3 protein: CASSQDDQGLVDEQFF
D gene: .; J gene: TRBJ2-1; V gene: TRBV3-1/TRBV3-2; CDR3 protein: CASSHSKRGDEQFF
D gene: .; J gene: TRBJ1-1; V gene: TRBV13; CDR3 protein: CASSPSSAEAFF
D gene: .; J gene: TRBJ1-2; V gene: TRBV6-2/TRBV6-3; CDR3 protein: CASSYDGRGYTF
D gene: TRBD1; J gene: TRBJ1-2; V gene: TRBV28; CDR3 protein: CASTLSAGTGDYGYTF
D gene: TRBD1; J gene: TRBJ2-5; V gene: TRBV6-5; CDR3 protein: CASSRDRGETQYF
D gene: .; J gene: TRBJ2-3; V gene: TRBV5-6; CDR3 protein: CASSFWAPTDTQYF
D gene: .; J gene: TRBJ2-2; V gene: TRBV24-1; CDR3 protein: CATSDRTSTGELFF
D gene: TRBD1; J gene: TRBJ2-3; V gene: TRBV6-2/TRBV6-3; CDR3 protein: CASSQGAGDTQYF
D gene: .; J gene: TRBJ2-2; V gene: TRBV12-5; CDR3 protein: CASGRGGGGELFF
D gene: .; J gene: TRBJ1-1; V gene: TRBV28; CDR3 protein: CASSLTVFIGAFF
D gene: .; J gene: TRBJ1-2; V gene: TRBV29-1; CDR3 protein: CSALDRGVYGYTF
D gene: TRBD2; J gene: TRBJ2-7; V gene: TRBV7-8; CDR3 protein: CASSQSLAGGPRGHEQYF
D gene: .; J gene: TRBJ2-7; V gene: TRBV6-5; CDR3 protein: CASSYSPSYEQYF
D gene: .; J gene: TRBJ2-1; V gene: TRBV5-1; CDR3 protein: CASSLTEYNEQFF
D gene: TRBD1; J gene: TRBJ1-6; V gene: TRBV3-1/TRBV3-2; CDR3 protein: CASSQNDRDTSPLHF
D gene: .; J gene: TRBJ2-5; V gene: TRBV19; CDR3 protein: CASRPPGAVETQYF
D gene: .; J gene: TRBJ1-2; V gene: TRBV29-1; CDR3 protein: CSSGRGDGYTF
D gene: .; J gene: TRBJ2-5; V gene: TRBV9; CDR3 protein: CASSVATVAGETQYF
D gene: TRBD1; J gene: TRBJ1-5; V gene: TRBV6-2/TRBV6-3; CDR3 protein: CASSYRDRARQPQHF
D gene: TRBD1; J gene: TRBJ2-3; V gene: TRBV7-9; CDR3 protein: CASSSTGEADTQYF
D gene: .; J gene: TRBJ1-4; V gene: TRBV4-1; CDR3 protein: CASSQVGGKLFF
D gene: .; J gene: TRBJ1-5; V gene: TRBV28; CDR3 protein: CASSWSGKQPQHF
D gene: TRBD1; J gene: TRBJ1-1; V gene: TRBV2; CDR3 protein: CASSEGQGAEAFF
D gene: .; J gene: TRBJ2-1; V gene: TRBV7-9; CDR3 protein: CASSISWDSYNEQFF
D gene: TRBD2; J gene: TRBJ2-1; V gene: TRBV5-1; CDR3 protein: CASSSTKGTSGGFRSYNEQFF
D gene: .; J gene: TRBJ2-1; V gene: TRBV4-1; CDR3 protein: CASSQTGYNEQFF
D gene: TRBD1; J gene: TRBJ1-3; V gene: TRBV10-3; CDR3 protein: CAISERDRGGNNSGNTIYF
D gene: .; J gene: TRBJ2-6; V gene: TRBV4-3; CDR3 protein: CASSQDWEDNSGANVLTF
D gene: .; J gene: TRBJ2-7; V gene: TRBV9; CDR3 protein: CASSVAFALIYEQYF
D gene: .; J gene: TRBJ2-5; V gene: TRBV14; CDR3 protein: CASSQINSGDETQYF
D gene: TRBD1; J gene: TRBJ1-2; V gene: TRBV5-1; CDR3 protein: CASSALTGGAAANYGYTF
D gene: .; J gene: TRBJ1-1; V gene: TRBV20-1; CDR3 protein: CSASNRRGDTEAFF
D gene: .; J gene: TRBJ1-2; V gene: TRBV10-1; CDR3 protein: CANSEVEFYGYTF
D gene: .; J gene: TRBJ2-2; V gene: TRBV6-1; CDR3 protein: CASSERKSLGYETGELFF
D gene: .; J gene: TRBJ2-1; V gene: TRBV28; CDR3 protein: CASSARGTIYNEQFF
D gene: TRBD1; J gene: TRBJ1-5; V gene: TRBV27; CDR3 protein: CASSSGTGSNQPQHF
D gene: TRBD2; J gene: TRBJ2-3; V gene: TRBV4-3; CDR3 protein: CASSQDLGGTTDTQYF
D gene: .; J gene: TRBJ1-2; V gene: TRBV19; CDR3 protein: CASSIEGEVIGGYTF
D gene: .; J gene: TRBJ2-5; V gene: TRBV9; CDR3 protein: CASSVDSLGETQYF
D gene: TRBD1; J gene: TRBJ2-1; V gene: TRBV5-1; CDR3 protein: CASSTGAANEQFF